Shown below are 20 T cell receptor beta chains from a single sample sequenced in a study of blood T cell repertoires in COVID-19. Sequencing was performed with immunoSEQ multiplex PCR; in TCRdb, only in-frame clones are kept and a portion is missing. This sample yields fewer than 250,000 clones, of which about 88% are seen a single time; 1.7% belongs to the top ten. What was sequenced was peripheral blood. The source of these receptors is a man aged 65-85 years with acute or convalescent COVID-19.

This sequence joins TRBV11-2 and TRBJ2-1; 7 bases line up with TRBD1. This CDR3 region has 14 residues. Germline V gives CDR1 SGHAT, CDR2 FQNNGV. The J segment lost 8 bases and the V segment lost 1 base, leaving 5 bases of the junction unmatched. The CDR3 here is CASSLGQGVDEQFF. CDR3 DNA: TGTGCCAGCAGCTTAGGGCAGGGGGTTGATGAGCAGTTCTTC.

DNA of the CDR3: TGTGCAAGTCGCTTAGAGCGGGCTTACAATGAGCAGTTCTTC. Translating it yields CASRLERAYNEQFF. The chain has TRBV12-2 and TRBJ2-1; TRBD2 reflects the table's D call only, with no check against the DNA. TRBV12-2 is marked as a pseudogene. This CDR3 contains 14 residues.

CDR3 in amino acids: CASSLAGPYQPQHF. CDR3 DNA: TGTGCCAGCAGCTTGGCAGGGCCCTATCAGCCCCAGCATTTT. This chain connects TRBV7-8 to TRBJ1-5, with D maybe TRBD1 (5 bases). Trimming took 3 bases from V and 5 from J, leaving 11 bases between them. This CDR3 has 14 residues. The germline V gene has CDR1 SGHVS and CDR2 FQNEAQ.

The rearrangement uses TRBV13 and TRBJ2-2; D is unresolved. The CDR3 length is 12 residues. Trimming took off 2 bases at V and 9 bases at J, with 7 bases between the two ends. Germline V gene data show CDR1 as PRHDT and CDR2 as FYEKMQ (reference sequence). This chain's CDR3 is CASSLMYRELFF. The CDR3 DNA follows: TGTGCCAGCAGCTTAATGTACAGGGAGCTGTTTTTT.

The gene calls are TRBV11-2 and TRBJ1-1, with D uncertain. The CDR3 length is 15 residues. The V gene's germline CDR1 is SGHAT and CDR2 FQNNGV. Trimming cost V 2 bases and J 0 bases, with 10 bases left between them. The CDR3 sequence: CASSLSDILNTEAFF. The CDR3 bases are TGTGCCAGCAGCTTAAGTGACATACTGAACACTGAAGCTTTCTTT.

The CDR3 DNA is TGTGCCAGCAGCCAAGTTTCTTTCGGGAGGGCCGTTGGTTTAGAGACCCAGTACTTC. Translation gives CASSQVSFGRAVGLETQYF. The V call is TRBV3-1 (or the pseudogene TRBV3-2), the J call TRBJ2-5; TRBD2 matches 8 bases. Germline CDR1 is LGHDT and CDR2 is YNNKEL (reference sequence). The trim removed 1 base at V and 4 bases at J, leaving 17 bases unmatched. This CDR3 is 19 amino acids long.

CDR3 coding DNA: TGTGCCAGCAGTTTAAGGGGGAGTCAGCCCCAGCATTTT. It codes for CASSLRGSQPQHF. The rearrangement links TRBV27 to TRBJ1-5; D might be TRBD1 (6 bases). V shed 2 bases and J shed 6 bases, with 8 bases lying between them. The CDR3 has 13 amino acids. Looked up from germline, CDR1 is MNHEY and CDR2 is SMNVEV (reference sequence).

This chain joins TRBV21-1 and TRBJ2-2; TRBD2 is the table's D call, not checked against the DNA. TRBV21-1 counts as a pseudogene. The CDR3 has 14 amino acids. The CDR3: CASSRGRECGELFF. CDR3 DNA: TGTGCCAGCAGTCGTGGGAGGGAGTGCGGGGAGCTGTTTTTT.

Only one count was recorded for this clone. The chain couples TRBV19 to TRBJ2-1; 7 bases are a match to TRBD1. The CDR3 runs 15 residues. The V segment lost 5 bases and the J segment 6 bases; nucleotides outside the gene matches: 10. The germline CDR1 and CDR2 sequences are LNHDA and SQIVND (reference sequence). CDR3 DNA sequence: TGTGCCAGTAGTCCTCGACAGGGAGTGGTCAATGAGCAGTTCTTC. As protein: CASSPRQGVVNEQFF.

The rearrangement links TRBV19 to TRBJ2-1; 7 bases match TRBD2. Per the germline V gene, CDR1 is LNHDA and CDR2 is SQIVND (reference sequence). Trimming cost V 3 bases and J 9 bases; bases outside gene matches: 11. CDR3 size: 15 residues. This CDR3 is CASSMLGREGFEQFF. CDR3 DNA: TGTGCCAGTAGTATGTTGGGGAGGGAGGGTTTTGAGCAGTTCTTC. Complete variable domain (other parts from reference TRBV19 and TRBJ2-1): DGGITQSPKYLFRKEGQNVTLSCEQNLNHDAMYWYRQDPGQGLRLIYYSQIVNDFQKGDIAEGYSVSREKKESFPLTVTSAQKNPTAFYLCASSMLGREGFEQFFGPGTRLTVL.

The J gene is TRBJ2-1, the V gene TRBV9; 7 bases match TRBD1. Trimming took 6 bases from V and 9 from J; bases not matched to a gene: 9. The germline V gene encodes CDR1 SGDLS and CDR2 YYNGEE. The CDR3 covers 13 residues. Here the CDR3 reads CASNRDSFSEQFF. In nucleotides, the CDR3 is TGTGCCAGCAACAGGGACAGCTTCAGTGAGCAGTTCTTC. The entire variable domain, with the rest obtained from reference TRBV9 and TRBJ2-1, is as follows: DSGVTQTPKHLITATGQRVTLRCSPRSGDLSVYWYQQSLDQGLQFLIQYYNGEERAKGNILERFSAQQFPDLHSELNLSSLELGDSALYFCASNRDSFSEQFFGPGTRLTVL.

This rearrangement joins TRBV19 to TRBJ1-2, with TRBD1 matching over 9 bases. CDR3 length: 17 amino acids. V trimming: 7 bases; J trimming: 4 bases; junction bases outside the gene matches: 16. Germline V CDR1 and CDR2: LNHDA, SQIVND (reference sequence). The CDR3 sequence: CASTRDPGTGLSYGYTF. The CDR3, as DNA: TGTGCCAGTACCCGAGATCCCGGGACAGGGCTTTCCTATGGCTACACCTTC.

This clone was observed a handful of times. The chain links TRBV7-2 to TRBJ2-7; D ambiguous. V lost 1 base and J lost 3, with 10 bases in between. The CDR3 consists of 14 residues. Germline-derived CDR1 and CDR2 are SGHTA and FQGNSA. For the CDR3, the DNA is TGTGCCAGCAGCTTAGGGTGGTCAGTCTACGAGCAGTACTTC. This gives the protein CASSLGWSVYEQYF. Based on the CDR3 plus reference TRBV7-2 and TRBJ2-7, the full variable domain is GAGVSQSPSNKVTEKGKDVELRCDPISGHTALYWYRQSLGQGLEFLIYFQGNSAPDKSGLPSDRFSAERTGGSVSTLTIQRTQQEDSAVYLCASSLGWSVYEQYFGPGTRLTVT.

This clone has only a few counts. Written as DNA, the CDR3 is TGTGCCAGCTCCGAGATCGGAAACACCATATATTTT. Translation gives CASSEIGNTIYF. The chain joins TRBV18 to TRBJ1-3; D gene uncertain. CDR3 size: 12 residues. V gave up 6 bases and J gave up 4 bases, with 7 bases separating them. Germline lookup yields CDR1 KGHSH and CDR2 LQKENI.

The chain has TRBV3-1 (or the pseudogene TRBV3-2) and TRBJ2-3; a possible D gene is TRBD2 (6 bases). The CDR3 consists of 12 residues. From germline, CDR1 is LGHDT and CDR2 YNNKEL (reference sequence). V lost 2 bases to trimming and J lost 6 bases, with 6 bases between them. DNA of the CDR3: TGTGCCAGCAGCCAAACTAGCGATACGCAGTATTTT. Translation: CASSQTSDTQYF.

The gene calls are TRBV20-1 and TRBJ2-1, with unresolved D. Per germline, CDR1 DFQATT and CDR2 SNEGSKA (reference sequence). The CDR3 has 9 amino acids. V lost 4 bases to trimming and J lost 8 bases, with 3 bases between them. The CDR3 coding sequence is TGCAGTGCTACCTATGAGCAGTTCTTC. Residues: CSATYEQFF.

Comment on this clone: The sample carries other DNA sequences with the same CDR3. The rearrangement uses TRBV5-4 and TRBJ2-3; 15 bases line up with TRBD2. The V and J ends lost 1 base and 9 bases, in that order; junction bases with no gene match: 3. The CDR3 runs to 15 residues. Germline V gives CDR1 SGHNT, CDR2 YYREEE (reference sequence). The CDR3 DNA reads as TGTGCCAGCAGCTTGAGGACTAGCGGGAGGGACACGCAGTATTTT. Its translation is CASSLRTSGRDTQYF. The full variable domain, in which reference TRBV5-4 and TRBJ2-3 provide the parts outside the CDR3, is ETGVTQSPTHLIKTRGQQVTLRCSSQSGHNTVSWYQQALGQGPQFIFQYYREEENGRGNFPPRFSGLQFPNYSSELNVNALELDDSALYLCASSLRTSGRDTQYFGPGTRLTVL.

The genes are TRBV11-2 and TRBJ2-1; D may be TRBD2 (5 bases). CDR3 length equals 14 residues. The germline V gene has CDR1 SGHAT and CDR2 FQNNGV. Trimming left V 4 bases short and J 4 bases short, with 11 bases between. The CDR3 coding sequence is TGTGCCAGCAGCTCAGAGCGGTTTTACAATGAGCAGTTCTTC. Protein sequence: CASSSERFYNEQFF.

This chain uses TRBV24-1 with TRBJ2-3, with 10 bases identical to TRBD2. V shed 1 base, J shed 1 base, and the junction held 1 base outside the gene matches. The CDR3 is 16 amino acids. Germline assignment: CDR1 KGHDR and CDR2 SFDVKD. The CDR3 spells CATSDFGTSGTDTQYF. CDR3 nucleotides: TGTGCCACCAGTGATTTCGGGACTAGCGGCACAGATACGCAGTATTTT.

The gene calls are TRBV7-3 and TRBJ2-1, with D possibly TRBD1 on 5 matching bases. With 5 bases removed from V and 8 bases from J, the gap between germline ends came to 19 bases. CDR1 and CDR2 (germline): SGHTA, FQGTGA. The CDR3 runs to 15 residues. The CDR3 protein is CASSPTGQGGHEQFF. CDR3 sequence (DNA): TGTGCCAGCAGCCCTACTGGGCAGGGTGGGCATGAGCAGTTCTTC.